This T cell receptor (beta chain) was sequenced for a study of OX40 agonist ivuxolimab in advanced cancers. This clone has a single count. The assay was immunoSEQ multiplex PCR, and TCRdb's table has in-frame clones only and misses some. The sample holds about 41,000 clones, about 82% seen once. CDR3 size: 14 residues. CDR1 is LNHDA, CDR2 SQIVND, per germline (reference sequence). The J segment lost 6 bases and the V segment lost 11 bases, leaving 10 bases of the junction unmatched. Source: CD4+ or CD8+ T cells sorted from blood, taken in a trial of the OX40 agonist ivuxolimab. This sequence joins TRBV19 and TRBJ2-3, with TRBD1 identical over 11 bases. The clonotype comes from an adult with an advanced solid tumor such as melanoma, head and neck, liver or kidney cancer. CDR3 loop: CASAGTGGMDTQYF. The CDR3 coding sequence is TGTGCCTCCGCTGGGACAGGGGGAATGGATACGCAGTATTTT. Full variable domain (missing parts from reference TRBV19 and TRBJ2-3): DGGITQSPKYLFRKEGQNVTLSCEQNLNHDAMYWYRQDPGQGLRLIYYSQIVNDFQKGDIAEGYSVSREKKESFPLTVTSAQKNPTAFYLCASAGTGGMDTQYFGPGTRLTVL.